One sample yielded the 21 T cell receptor beta chains listed below, sequenced in a study of T cells in Graves' hyperthyroidism and ophthalmopathy (dated by TCRdb to between 2017 and 2020). The method behind the library was multiplex PCR. The instrument given in TCRdb is Illumina HiSeq 2000. The TCR beta CDR3 regions were amplified from RNA transcripts. A first-round RT-PCR of the TCR CDR3 used the HTBI primer set with the Qiagen OneStep RT-PCR kit. In-frame beta chains were kept once TCRdb had trimmed the public reads at Q25 with fastp and called clones with MiXCR. Identical CDR3 proteins give one entry, which carries the most common genes and DNA. The sample table lists hundreds of thousands of distinct CDR3 sequences, 14% of them with a count of one. About 9.4% of the sample goes to the ten largest clones. Sequencing was performed on blood. These receptor sequences come from a woman under 30 with Graves' hyperthyroidism.

CDR3: CASSQQGANTGELFF. DNA of the CDR3: TGTGCCAGCAGCCAACAGGGGGCCAACACCGGGGAGCTGTTTTTT. The rearrangement uses TRBV12-3 or TRBV12-4 and TRBJ2-2; 9 nucleotides align to TRBD1. V gave up 6 bases and J gave up 2 bases; unmatched junction bases: 4. The CDR3 consists of 15 residues.

The sample holds many counts of this clonotype. The CDR3 sequence is CASSQAGGSLSYNEQFF. CDR3 in DNA: TGTGCCAGCAGCCAAGCGGGGGGGTCACTATCCTACAATGAGCAGTTCTTC. The chain carries TRBV3-1 and TRBJ2-1; 8 bases map to TRBD2. The CDR3 consists of 17 residues. Germline CDR1 LGHDT, CDR2 YNNKEL (reference sequence). V dropped 1 base and J dropped 1; count of bases not matched to a gene: 6.

This clonotype turned up a few times. The chain combines TRBV20-1 with TRBJ2-1; a possible D gene is TRBD2 (6 bases). Per the germline V gene, CDR1 is DFQATT and CDR2 is SNEGSKA (reference sequence). The CDR3 totals 16 residues. Trimming removed 2 bases from V and 1 base from J, with 15 bases in between. CDR3 bases: TGCAGTGCTAGACATTTTCTAGCGACATCCTACAATGAGCAGTTCTTC. It specifies CSARHFLATSYNEQFF.

This clonotype was counted at least ten times. The chain recombines TRBV11-2 with TRBJ2-3; 7 bases map to TRBD1. V lost 10 bases to trimming and J lost 2 bases; unmatched junction nucleotides: 12. From germline, CDR1 is SGHAT and CDR2 FQNNGV. The CDR3 is 15 amino acids. CDR3 coding DNA: TGTGCCACAGGGGGAGTTATGGGGGTCACAGATACGCAGTATTTT. The encoded protein is CATGGVMGVTDTQYF.

In its sample, this clonotype was seen a few times. V usage is TRBV24-1 and J usage is TRBJ2-1; 8 nucleotides agree with TRBD1. The germline V gene encodes CDR1 KGHDR and CDR2 SFDVKD. The CDR3 is made up of 14 amino acids. J was trimmed by 9 bases and V by 4 bases; bases with no gene match: 7. The CDR3 protein is CATSEHRGFGEQFF. CDR3 sequence (DNA): TGTGCCACCAGTGAGCACAGGGGGTTTGGTGAGCAGTTCTTC.

This chain connects TRBV6-5 to TRBJ2-2; D gene ambiguous. CDR1 MNHEY and CDR2 SVGAGI come from the germline V gene. The ends were cut back, 2 bases at V and 6 bases at J, with 4 bases in the middle. This CDR3 is 12 amino acids long. The CDR3 protein is CASSYGAGELFF. CDR3 in DNA: TGTGCCAGCAGTTACGGGGCCGGGGAGCTGTTTTTT.

This chain uses TRBV5-5 with TRBJ2-1, with 10 bases lining up with TRBD1. The CDR3 extends over 16 amino acids. Germline V gene sequence: CDR1 SGHKS, CDR2 YYEKEE (reference sequence). V lost 9 bases and J lost 8; bases outside the gene matches: 17. CDR3 loop: CATQYSRDRGSDEQFF. The CDR3 nucleotides are TGTGCCACCCAATATTCCCGGGACAGGGGCTCTGATGAGCAGTTCTTC.

This clonotype was counted at least ten times. V gene TRBV12-3 or TRBV12-4 combines with J gene TRBJ1-1, with TRBD1 as a possible D gene (6 bases). V was trimmed by 8 bases and J by 1 base, leaving 11 bases between them. The CDR3 has 13 amino acids. This CDR3 is CASRTGRNTEAFF. CDR3 nucleotides: TGTGCCAGCCGTACAGGGCGGAACACTGAAGCTTTCTTT.

This clonotype was found many times. V usage is TRBV12-3 or TRBV12-4 and J usage is TRBJ2-3; 11 bases fit TRBD2. The V segment lost 9 bases and the J segment 1 base; nucleotides outside the gene matches: 3. This CDR3 contains 14 residues. In DNA form, the CDR3 reads TGTGCCAGTACACTAGCGGGAGGCACAGATACGCAGTATTTT. This sequence encodes CASTLAGGTDTQYF.

This clonotype was counted at least ten times. The chain has TRBV18 and TRBJ2-3; 8 bases fit TRBD2. With 0 bases clipped from V and 0 bases from J, the junction kept 5 bases outside the gene matches. Germline lookup yields CDR1 KGHSH and CDR2 LQKENI. The CDR3 is made up of 17 amino acids. CDR3 nucleotides: TGTGCCAGCTCACCACCGATGGAGCGGGGGAGCACAGATACGCAGTATTTT. It is translated as CASSPPMERGSTDTQYF.

Only a few counts were recorded for this clonotype. This chain connects TRBV30 to TRBJ2-1; tentative D call: TRBD2 (5 bases). The CDR3 sequence is 14 residues long. Germline-derived CDR1 and CDR2 are GTSNPN and SVGIG (reference sequence). Trimming shortened V by 4 bases and J by 9 bases, and 19 bases separated the two germline ends. This CDR3 is CAWTGILGASEQFF. CDR3 DNA sequence: TGTGCCTGGACGGGGATCCTCGGTGCTAGTGAGCAGTTCTTC.

A few counts support this clonotype. The chain carries TRBV20-1 and TRBJ2-1; 10 bases are a match to TRBD2. This CDR3 has 16 amino acids. The V and J ends lost 5 bases and 5 bases, in that order; junction bases with no gene match: 12. CDR1 is DFQATT, CDR2 SNEGSKA, per germline (reference sequence). This CDR3 reads CSASTFSGRHHNEQFF. CDR3 in DNA: TGCAGTGCTTCAACCTTTAGCGGGAGGCACCACAATGAGCAGTTCTTC.

J is TRBJ2-1 and V is TRBV7-9; 8 nucleotides line up with TRBD2. V shed 4 bases, J shed 10 bases, and the junction held 18 bases outside the gene matches. CDR3 length: 17 residues. The germline V gene has CDR1 SEHNR and CDR2 FQNEAQ (reference sequence). The CDR3 spells CASSSGIGEREPLEQFF. CDR3 nucleotides: TGTGCCAGCAGCTCGGGGATAGGTGAGCGGGAGCCCCTCGAGCAGTTCTTC.

V usage is TRBV7-2 and J usage is TRBJ2-5; D is possibly TRBD1 (6 bases). V was pared by 5 bases and J by 7 bases, with 17 bases between. Germline lookup yields CDR1 SGHTA and CDR2 FQGNSA. The CDR3 length is 14 residues. This CDR3 reads CASSPGGGIGTQYF. The CDR3 coding sequence is TGTGCCAGCAGCCCGGGTGGGGGCATCGGGACCCAGTACTTC.

This clonotype was seen a handful of times. The chain has TRBV27 and TRBJ1-1; D gene ambiguous. This CDR3 has 16 amino acids. From germline, CDR1 is MNHEY and CDR2 SMNVEV (reference sequence). Trimming pared 2 bases from V and 3 bases from J, leaving 16 bases between. The CDR3 sequence: CASSLTWTVWDTEAFF. Written as DNA, the CDR3 is TGTGCCAGCAGTTTAACCTGGACGGTGTGGGACACTGAAGCTTTCTTT.

A remark on this clonotype: A much larger clone lies one base from this, so it may be a read error. This chain connects TRBV20-1 to TRBJ2-1, with 7 bases matching TRBD2. CDR1 is DFQATT and CDR2 is SNEGSKA in the germline V gene (reference sequence). V dropped 4 bases and J dropped 2; count of bases not matched to a gene: 5. CDR3 length equals 14 residues. CDR3 residues: CSAIGGRAYNEQFF. The CDR3 bases are TGCAGTGCTATTGGTGGGAGGGCCTACAATGAGCAGTTCTTC.

The J gene is TRBJ2-2, the V gene TRBV19; D is uncertain. The CDR3 loop spans 15 amino acids. V was shortened by 2 bases and J by 2 bases, with 9 bases between the two germline ends. Per germline, CDR1 LNHDA and CDR2 SQIVND (reference sequence). This CDR3 is CASSIRLGNTGELFF. CDR3 DNA: TGTGCCAGTAGTATAAGGTTGGGCAACACCGGGGAGCTGTTTTTT.

This clonotype showed up many times. A junction boundary mismatches the germline segment, possibly from a read error. J is TRBJ1-3 and V is TRBV7-2; D is ambiguous. Germline V gene data show CDR1 as SGHTA and CDR2 as FQGNSA. CDR3 length equals 15 residues. The CDR3 DNA sequence: TGTGCCAGCACCTTAATATTCGGGACTGGAAACACCATATATTTT. This sequence encodes CASTLIFGTGNTIYF.

Many counts were recorded for this clonotype. The CDR3 DNA is TGTGCCAGCAGCTTCAGCGGGAAGGATGAGCAGTTCTTC. This gives the protein CASSFSGKDEQFF. The rearrangement joins TRBV7-6 to TRBJ2-1, with 7 bases aligning to TRBD2. The V gene's germline CDR1 is SGHVS and CDR2 FNYEAQ. The CDR3 totals 13 residues. After removal of 3 bases from V and 8 bases from J, the junction contained 4 bases not matched to a gene. The variable domain in full, with the rest retrieved from reference TRBV7-6 and TRBJ2-1, is GAGVSQSPRYKVTKRGQDVALRCDPISGHVSLYWYRQALGQGPEFLTYFNYEAQQDKSGLPNDRFSAERPEGSISTLTIQRTEQRDSAMYRCASSFSGKDEQFFGPGTRLTVL.

This clonotype was counted at least ten times. The rearrangement joins TRBV28 to TRBJ1-2; 10 positions match TRBD1. Trimming at V came to 8 bases and at J to 0 bases, leaving 6 bases not matched to a gene. CDR3 size: 15 residues. Germline V lookup: CDR1 MDHEN, CDR2 SYDVKM. In DNA form, the CDR3 reads TGTGCCAGCCGGGACAGGGGACGTACTAACTATGGCTACACCTTC. Its protein is CASRDRGRTNYGYTF.

This clonotype was observed at least ten times. The V gene is TRBV12-3 or TRBV12-4, the J gene TRBJ1-2; D may be TRBD1 (5 bases). This CDR3 comprises 16 residues. The ends were cut back, 6 bases at V and 2 bases at J, with 19 bases in the middle. The CDR3 sequence: CASRALGEIGNYGYTF. For the CDR3, the DNA is TGTGCCAGCAGGGCTTTGGGGGAGATCGGAAACTATGGCTACACCTTC.